This T cell receptor beta chain derives from a study of shared clonotypes between healthy human individuals. Study-wide results and caveats: Sequencing depth was expected to affect clonotype sharing among donors. Generation probabilities of non-shared clonotypes were lower (relative to those shared by all four donors). Even with large depth, rarefaction showed that sorted-subset sequencing was incomplete.

How the authors handled the data: Junction-only sequences without quality scores were provided by ImmunoSEQ, so filtering was different. The data were produced by immunoSEQ multiplex PCR, yet TCRdb's version contains in-frame clones alone and is incomplete. V and J calls and clone size are those listed in that table; D and trimming were worked out from the DNA. In the table there are roughly 2.5 million clones, around 90% of which are singletons. Points on this clone: What it binds is unknown.

The CDR3 loop spans 16 amino acids. CDR1 is MNHNS, CDR2 SASEGT, per germline. V gave up 1 base and J gave up 0 bases, with 10 bases separating them. This chain links TRBV6-1 with TRBJ2-1; D could derive from TRBD1 or TRBD2 (5 bases each). The material sequenced was naive CD4+ T cells sorted from blood. Subset here: CD45RA+ positively selected. The receptor's source is a young man in good health. The CDR3 DNA reads TGTGCCAGCAGTGAAGTTGAGAGGGGCTCCTACAATGAGCAGTTCTTC. Amino acids: CASSEVERGSYNEQFF.